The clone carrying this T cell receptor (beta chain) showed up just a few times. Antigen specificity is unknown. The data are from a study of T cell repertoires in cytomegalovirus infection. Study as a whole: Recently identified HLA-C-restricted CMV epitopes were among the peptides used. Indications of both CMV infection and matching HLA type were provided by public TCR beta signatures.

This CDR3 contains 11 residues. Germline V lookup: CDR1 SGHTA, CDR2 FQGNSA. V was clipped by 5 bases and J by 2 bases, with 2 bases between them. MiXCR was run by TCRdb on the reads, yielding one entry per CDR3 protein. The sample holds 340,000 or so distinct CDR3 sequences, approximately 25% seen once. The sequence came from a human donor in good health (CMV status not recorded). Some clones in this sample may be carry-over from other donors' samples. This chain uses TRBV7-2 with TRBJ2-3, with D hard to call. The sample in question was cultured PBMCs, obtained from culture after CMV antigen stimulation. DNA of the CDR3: TGTGCCAGCAGCGCCACAGATACGCAGTATTTT. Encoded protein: CASSATDTQYF.